These 17 T cell receptor beta chains originate from one sample sequenced in a study of blood T cell repertoires in COVID-19. Only in-frame clones appear in the TCRdb table, and some are missing; sequencing was by immunoSEQ multiplex PCR. Here the sample spans roughly 24,000 clones, 80% to 90% being singletons. Material for sequencing was peripheral blood. These receptor sequences come from a woman aged 80 or over with acute or convalescent COVID-19.

This clone was counted once. The DNA for the CDR3 is TGTGCCAGCAGCCCCGGGTCGCGGGAGTACACAGATACGCAGTATTTT. Its protein is CASSPGSREYTDTQYF. The chain couples TRBV5-4 to TRBJ2-3; TRBD2 matches at 7 bases. V lost 4 bases to trimming and J lost 2 bases; unmatched junction nucleotides: 10. This CDR3 is 16 amino acids long. Germline loops: CDR1 SGHNT, CDR2 YYREEE (reference sequence).

V usage is TRBV15 and J usage is TRBJ1-3; tentatively, D is TRBD1 (6 bases). This CDR3 region has 16 residues. Trimming pared 0 bases from V and 1 base from J, leaving 10 bases between. Per germline, CDR1 LNHNV and CDR2 YYDKDF (reference sequence). This CDR3 is CATSRDIGGSGNTIYF. CDR3 DNA: TGTGCCACCAGCAGAGATATAGGGGGATCTGGAAACACCATATATTTT.

The V gene is TRBV18, the J gene TRBJ1-2; no firm D call. This CDR3 has 14 amino acids. The V end lost 3 bases, the J end lost 6 bases, and 14 bases lay between the germline ends. From germline, CDR1 is KGHSH and CDR2 LQKENI. The CDR3 loop is CASSPSRGDDGYTF. The CDR3 bases are TGTGCCAGCTCACCGAGTAGAGGTGATGATGGCTACACCTTC.

The chain is built from TRBV24-1 and TRBJ2-1, with D perhaps matching TRBD2 (6 bases). In germline, CDR1 is KGHDR, CDR2 SFDVKD. The CDR3 contains 15 residues. V lost 3 bases and J lost 8, with 16 bases in between. In DNA form, the CDR3 reads TGTGCCACCAGTGATCCCGCCGGGAGTAGGCATGAGCAGTTCTTC. As protein: CATSDPAGSRHEQFF.

This chain joins TRBV7-9 and TRBJ1-1; 7 bases match TRBD1. The V segment lost 5 bases and the J segment 5 bases; nucleotides outside the gene matches: 8. The V gene's germline CDR1 is SEHNR and CDR2 FQNEAQ (reference sequence). The CDR3 loop spans 14 amino acids. The CDR3 sequence: CASSRQGERTEAFF. As DNA, the CDR3 is TGTGCCAGCAGCAGACAGGGCGAGAGGACTGAAGCTTTCTTT.

The chain couples TRBV6-5 to TRBJ1-2; D remains ambiguous. Germline loops: CDR1 MNHEY, CDR2 SVGAGI. V was cut by 2 bases and J by 4 bases, with 8 bases left in between. The CDR3 has 13 residues. Here the CDR3 reads CASSYGGLYGYTF. CDR3 in DNA: TGTGCCAGCAGTTACGGTGGGCTCTATGGCTACACCTTC.

The chain employs TRBV29-1 and TRBJ1-5; tentative D call: TRBD1 (5 bases). Germline lookup yields CDR1 SQVTM and CDR2 ANQGSEA. Trimming removed 4 bases from V and 7 bases from J, with 11 bases in between. The CDR3 spans 12 residues. The CDR3 protein is CSVGREGQPQHF. Here the CDR3 DNA reads TGCAGCGTTGGCAGGGAAGGCCAGCCCCAGCATTTT.

The chain uses TRBV15 and TRBJ2-1; TRBD1 matches at 8 bases. The V gene end was trimmed by 5 bases and the J gene end by 3 bases; junction bases not matched to a gene: 9. Germline CDR1 LNHNV, CDR2 YYDKDF (reference sequence). This CDR3 spans 16 amino acids. In nucleotides, the CDR3 is TGTGCCACCAGCTCGGGCGAAGGACAGGGCTACAATGAGCAGTTCTTC. Protein: CATSSGEGQGYNEQFF.

This clone showed up just once. The chain recombines TRBV18 with TRBJ1-2; D not certain. The CDR3 is made up of 13 amino acids. V lost 5 bases to trimming and J lost 5 bases, with 12 bases between them. Germline V gene data show CDR1 as KGHSH and CDR2 as LQKENI. The CDR3 nucleotides read TGTGCCAGCTCAGAATCAGGCGAGTATGGCTACACCTTC. Residues: CASSESGEYGYTF.

The rearrangement joins TRBV9 to TRBJ2-1, with D perhaps TRBD2 (5 bases). V was trimmed by 3 bases and J by 3 bases, leaving 10 bases between them. The V gene's germline CDR1 is SGDLS and CDR2 YYNGEE. The CDR3 covers 14 residues. The CDR3 loop reads CASSAYRGYNEQFF. The CDR3 coding sequence is TGTGCCAGCAGCGCGTACCGGGGCTACAATGAGCAGTTCTTC.

V and J are TRBV24-1 and TRBJ2-2; maybe TRBD2 (6 bases). Deletions cut 4 bases from V and 6 bases from J, with 17 bases between. The CDR3 is 16 amino acids. Germline V gene data show CDR1 as KGHDR and CDR2 as SFDVKD. The CDR3 DNA is TGTGCCACCAGTGACCGCCGACTAGGGTCCGCCGGGGAGCTGTTTTTT. It encodes CATSDRRLGSAGELFF.

This sequence joins TRBV30 and TRBJ1-4; weak D call: TRBD1 (6 bases). The CDR3 sequence is 13 residues long. The V gene lost 8 bases and the J gene lost 11 bases, with 21 bases spanning the gap. CDR1 GTSNPN and CDR2 SVGIG come from the germline V gene (reference sequence). CDR3 DNA sequence: TGTGCCCTCGAGGGGGGGGCACCCGGGAAACTGTTTTTT. This gives the protein CALEGGAPGKLFF.

This clone was counted once. The rearrangement uses TRBV7-9 and TRBJ2-2; the match to TRBD1 covers 9 bases. Germline CDR1 SEHNR, CDR2 FQNEAQ (reference sequence). The CDR3 covers 17 residues. V was clipped by 4 bases and J by 5 bases; unmatched bases: 11. The CDR3 protein is CASSSRGRTGDTGELFF. The CDR3 DNA reads as TGTGCCAGCAGCTCGAGGGGGCGGACAGGGGATACCGGGGAGCTGTTTTTT.

In nucleotides, the CDR3 is TGTGCCAGCAGTACAGAGTTCCGTTATGGCTACACCTTC. This sequence encodes CASSTEFRYGYTF. The chain carries TRBV6-5 and TRBJ1-2, with no clear D. Germline CDR1 MNHEY, CDR2 SVGAGI. V lost 5 bases and J 5 bases, leaving 12 bases between the germline ends. The length of the CDR3 is 13 residues.

This chain connects TRBV10-1 to TRBJ2-1; TRBD1 is a possible D gene (6 bases). CDR1 and CDR2 (germline): WNHNN, SYGVQD (reference sequence). V gave up 3 bases and J gave up 7 bases, with 10 bases separating them. This CDR3 is built from 13 residues. The CDR3 spells CASSELQGNEQFF. CDR3 DNA sequence: TGCGCCAGCAGTGAATTACAGGGAAATGAGCAGTTCTTC.

The chain links TRBV9 to TRBJ1-1; D unclear. The CDR3 totals 14 residues. With 0 bases removed from V and 5 bases from J, the gap between germline ends came to 11 bases. In germline, CDR1 is SGDLS, CDR2 YYNGEE. The CDR3: CASSVANPGTEAFF. In DNA form, the CDR3 reads TGTGCCAGCAGCGTAGCAAACCCGGGTACTGAAGCTTTCTTT.

This clone was found once. The chain uses TRBV5-5 and TRBJ2-7, with 10 positions matching TRBD2. Germline CDR1 SGHKS, CDR2 YYEKEE (reference sequence). This CDR3 contains 15 residues. V gave up 4 bases and J gave up 2 bases; unmatched junction bases: 6. The CDR3 nucleotides read TGTGCCAGCAGCAGGGGACTAGCGACCGCCTACGAGCAGTACTTC. Encoded protein: CASSRGLATAYEQYF.